The clone carrying this TCR beta chain was detected only once. Per the authors' pipeline: Reference gene primers were amplified, and this amplification served to estimate nucleated cell counts. TCRdb keeps only in-frame clones here, not all; method: immunoSEQ multiplex PCR. Clonal size and the V and J genes are those of that table, whereas D and trimming came from the DNA. The sample has under 350,000 clones, about nine tenths seen once. The sample originates from a study of blood T cell repertoires in COVID-19. Study context: Sources were T cells, B-cell-depleted T cells, or PBMCs; the material itself was cDNA or gDNA.

Seattle participants joined during active infection and were tracked over time. Germline CDR1 KGHSH, CDR2 LQKENI. Trimming removed 1 base at V and 10 bases at J, with 16 bases between. This CDR3 comprises 14 residues. V and J are TRBV18 and TRBJ1-1, with D possibly being TRBD1 (5 bases). The origin of this receptor is a woman younger than 45 with COVID-19, enrolled during active disease. The sample consisted of peripheral blood. The CDR3 bases are TGTGCCAGCTCACCACTTCCGGGGGATTCAGTAGCTTTCTTT. Amino acids: CASSPLPGDSVAFF.